The 13 T cell receptor beta chains presented below share a single source sample, sequenced in a study of patients and donors after allogeneic stem cell transplantation (dated by TCRdb to about 2020). The method behind the library was RT-PCR. Sequenced on a NextSeq 550. The public reads were run again by TCRdb, first through fastp at Q25 and then through MiXCR, and only productive beta chains were kept. Rows are combined by CDR3 protein, so each entry shows the most common genes and DNA. The sample contains 400,000 to 500,000 distinct CDR3 sequences, 16% of them found a single time. Of the sample, over 6% is held by the ten largest clones. Sequenced material: blood, either unsorted or a sorted T cell fraction (not recorded which). The receptors originated from a human donor who was either an allogeneic HSCT recipient or a stem cell or donor lymphocyte infusion donor (not recorded which). It is not recorded whose cells these are; they may come from a transplant donor.

There are a few counts of this clonotype. The chain joins TRBV12-3 or TRBV12-4 to TRBJ1-5; 9 bases map to TRBD1. With 4 bases clipped from V and 5 bases from J, the junction kept 3 bases outside the gene matches. The CDR3 sequence is 14 residues long. The CDR3 sequence is CASSYGTGHQPQHF. CDR3 DNA: TGTGCCAGCAGTTACGGGACAGGGCATCAGCCCCAGCATTTT.

The chain combines TRBV18 with TRBJ2-5; TRBD2 matches 13 bases. The CDR3 is 17 amino acids. CDR1 KGHSH and CDR2 LQKENI come from the germline V gene. The junction had 9 bases not matched to a gene; V was cut back by 3 bases and J by 5 bases. The CDR3 loop is CASSPLPRTSGSETQYF. The CDR3 coding sequence is TGTGCCAGCTCACCCCTACCGAGGACTAGCGGGAGTGAGACCCAGTACTTC.

The chain recombines TRBV11-1 with TRBJ1-2, with a tentative D call TRBD1 (5 bases). Germline lookup yields CDR1 SGHAT and CDR2 FQDESV (reference sequence). The CDR3 runs 18 residues. V lost 1 base to trimming and J lost 0 bases, with 18 bases between them. DNA for the CDR3: TGTGCCAGCAGCTTAGTTAGGGGCGGACGGTCTGCTAACTATGGCTACACCTTC. This gives the protein CASSLVRGGRSANYGYTF.

The genes are TRBV5-1 and TRBJ1-2; TRBD1 matches at 10 bases. Germline V gene data show CDR1 as SGHRS and CDR2 as YFSETQ. After removal of 3 bases from V and 8 bases from J, the junction contained 10 bases not matched to a gene. The CDR3 length is 15 residues. Here the CDR3 DNA reads TGCGCCAGCAGCTCCCAGGACAGGGGGGCGTTGGGCTACACCTTC. Encoded protein: CASSSQDRGALGYTF.

This clonotype appeared a few times. J is TRBJ2-5 and V is TRBV11-3; the match to TRBD1 covers 7 bases. Germline assignment: CDR1 SGHNT and CDR2 YENEEA. This CDR3 comprises 15 residues. The V and J ends lost 2 bases and 2 bases, in that order; junction bases with no gene match: 5. CDR3 nucleotides: TGTGCCAGCAGCTTACACGGGACAGCTCAAGAGACCCAGTACTTC. Its protein product is CASSLHGTAQETQYF.

This clonotype was detected only a few times. The V and J genes are TRBV19 and TRBJ2-7; D is ambiguous. The CDR3 has 13 amino acids. The V and J ends lost 6 bases and 5 bases respectively, with 14 bases between them. Germline values: CDR1 LNHDA, CDR2 SQIVND (reference sequence). The CDR3 nucleotides read TGTGCCAGTAGCCATCAAGGACCCGACGAGCAGTACTTC. Translated, it gives CASSHQGPDEQYF.

This clonotype came up a few times. CDR3 residues: CASSPGQGAGQPQHF. CDR3 DNA: TGCGCCAGCAGTCCGGGACAGGGGGCGGGTCAGCCCCAGCATTTT. V is TRBV5-1 and J is TRBJ1-5; 12 bases map to TRBD1. From germline, CDR1 is SGHRS and CDR2 YFSETQ. CDR3 length equals 15 residues. Trimming cost V 5 bases and J 6 bases; bases outside gene matches: 6.

The gene calls are TRBV5-1 and TRBJ1-1; 9 bases agree with TRBD1. The V gene's germline CDR1 is SGHRS and CDR2 YFSETQ. This CDR3 contains 14 residues. J lost 4 bases, V lost 3 bases, and 4 bases had no gene match. The CDR3 is CASSSQTGGTEAFF. CDR3 sequence (DNA): TGCGCCAGCAGCTCCCAGACAGGGGGCACTGAAGCTTTCTTT.

The chain joins TRBV11-1 to TRBJ2-2; 7 bases fit TRBD1. Trimming cost V 3 bases and J 2 bases; bases outside gene matches: 21. Germline loops: CDR1 SGHAT, CDR2 FQDESV (reference sequence). The CDR3 covers 21 residues. In DNA form, the CDR3 reads TGTGCCAGCAGCTTCTCGGAAATACCTCCGGGACAGAGAAAAAACACCGGGGAGCTGTTTTTT. Its protein is CASSFSEIPPGQRKNTGELFF.

This clonotype was recorded many times. The gene calls are TRBV11-2 and TRBJ2-4; D possibly corresponds to TRBD1 (6 bases). CDR1 is SGHAT and CDR2 is FQNNGV in the germline V gene. The CDR3 consists of 20 residues. V lost 1 base, J lost 0 bases, and 22 bases lay in between. The CDR3 region has the DNA TGTGCCAGCAGCTTAGGACAGGAGGTGTGGGGACACTTAGCCAAAAACATTCAGTACTTC. It yields the protein CASSLGQEVWGHLAKNIQYF.

The V call is TRBV10-3, the J call TRBJ2-1, with 8 bases lining up with TRBD2. Germline V CDR1 and CDR2: ENHRY, SYGVKD. This CDR3 is 14 amino acids long. Trimming at V came to 7 bases and at J to 2 bases, leaving 4 bases not matched to a gene. CDR3 nucleotides: TGTGCCATCACCCCGGGGGGGCCCTACAATGAGCAGTTCTTC. Translation gives CAITPGGPYNEQFF.

The chain has TRBV12-3 or TRBV12-4 and TRBJ2-2; 10 bases map to TRBD1. V trimming: 4 bases; J trimming: 6 bases; junction bases outside the gene matches: 5. This CDR3 region has 15 residues. The CDR3 spells CASSSRQGASGELFF. Written as DNA, the CDR3 is TGTGCCAGCAGTTCCAGACAGGGGGCATCCGGGGAGCTGTTTTTT.

The V call is TRBV20-1, the J call TRBJ1-1; D uncertain. This CDR3 is 12 amino acids long. The V end was cut by 3 bases, the J end by 2 bases, with 7 bases between. Germline V CDR1 and CDR2: DFQATT, SNEGSKA (reference sequence). CDR3 nucleotides: TGCAGTGCTAGTCACCCCAACACTGAAGCTTTCTTT. Translated: CSASHPNTEAFF.